Listed below are T cell receptor beta chains from one sample, sequenced in a study of CD8+ T cells in alopecia areata. Here immunoSEQ multiplex PCR was the method, and the copy in TCRdb shows in-frame clones only, minus some. Of 55,000 to 65,000 clones listed, roughly two fifths are singletons. The sample consisted of NKG2D-low CD8+ T cells sorted from blood. The receptors here all came from a human donor with alopecia areata. Each CDR3 is given with its conserved first and last residue. D genes are given only for firm matches. Only some rows state a clone size, as once, few, many or a class for expanded clones.

J,size,V,D,DNA,CDR3
TRBJ1-1,few,TRBV29-1,TRBD1,TGCAGCGTTGTCGCAGGGGGCTCAGGCACTGAAGCTTTCTTT,CSVVAGGSGTEAFF
TRBJ2-1,-,TRBV7-3,-,TGTGCCAGCAGCCACCAGGCGGTTAATGAGCAGTTCTTC,CASSHQAVNEQFF
TRBJ2-3,-,TRBV28,-,TGTGCCAGCACCCTAGCAGCAGGGGCAGATACGCAGTATTTT,CASTLAAGADTQYF
TRBJ2-6,-,TRBV4-1,-,TGCGCCAGCAGCCAAGTCCTGGCGGCGGGGGCCAACGTCCTGACTTTC,CASSQVLAAGANVLTF
TRBJ1-2,few,TRBV23-1,TRBD1,TGCGCCAGCAGTCAATCGGGGACAGGGGGCTATGGCTACACCTTC,CASSQSGTGGYGYTF
TRBJ2-1,few,TRBV7-9,TRBD2,TGTGCCAGCAGCCCGAAGCGGGAGAGCTCCTACAATGAGCAGTTCTTC,CASSPKRESSYNEQFF
TRBJ2-7,-,TRBV19,-,TGTGCCAGTAGCCCCATGGGCCTATCCTACGAGCAGTACTTC,CASSPMGLSYEQYF
TRBJ2-7,-,TRBV7-9,-,TGTGCCAGCAGCTTTACCGCGCGAGCCTACGAGCAGTACTTC,CASSFTARAYEQYF
TRBJ2-7,-,TRBV4-2,-,TGTGCCAGCAGCCTCGAGGGGGGGACACCTTCCTACGAGCAGTACTTC,CASSLEGGTPSYEQYF
TRBJ2-7,-,TRBV13,-,TGTGCCAGCAGCTCCCGCTTACCCCGAGGGGGGGAGCAGTACTTC,CASSSRLPRGGEQYF
TRBJ2-1,few,TRBV5-4,-,TGTGCCGTCGAACTAGGTAGCTCCTACAATGAGCAGTTCTTC,CAVELGSSYNEQFF
TRBJ1-1,-,TRBV28,TRBD1,TGTGCCACCAAGACGACAGGGGGACGAGAAACTGAAGCTTTCTTT,CATKTTGGRETEAFF
TRBJ2-7,-,TRBV7-2,-,TGTGCCAGCAGCTTAAATTTCGGCTCCTACGAGCAGTACTTC,CASSLNFGSYEQYF
TRBJ2-7,few,TRBV15,TRBD1,TGTGCCACCAGCACGGGGACAGGGATAAACGAGCAGTACTTC,CATSTGTGINEQYF
TRBJ2-7,once,TRBV29-1,-,TGCAGCGTAATACCTTCGGCCCCTCATTCCTACGAGCAGTACTTC,CSVIPSAPHSYEQYF
TRBJ2-5,-,TRBV11-2,-,TGTGCCAGCAGGACGGACGGGCAAGAGACCCAGTACTTC,CASRTDGQETQYF
TRBJ1-5,-,TRBV29-1,-,TGCAGCGTATCGATAGGGAGCAATCAGCCCCAGCATTTT,CSVSIGSNQPQHF
TRBJ1-5,few,TRBV9,TRBD1,TGTGCCAGCAGCCCTCGGGACAGGGGCAATCAGCCCCAGCATTTT,CASSPRDRGNQPQHF
TRBJ1-1,-,TRBV27,-,TGTGCCGCTATGACAGGGAACACTGAAGCTTTCTTT,CAAMTGNTEAFF
TRBJ2-7,-,TRBV29-1,-,TGCAGCGTTCTATGGGGGGCCTACGAGCAGTACTTC,CSVLWGAYEQYF
TRBJ2-7,few,TRBV23-1,-,TGCGCCAGCAGTCCGATAGTCCGGCGCCCCTCCTACGAGCAGTACTTC,CASSPIVRRPSYEQYF
TRBJ1-1,-,TRBV9,TRBD1,TGTGCCAGCAGCTCAACGACAGGGGGCTTGGTTGACACTGAAGCTTTCTTT,CASSSTTGGLVDTEAFF
TRBJ2-7,-,TRBV5-6,-,TGTGCCAGCAGCCGCGCCGTCGAGCAGTACTTC,CASSRAVEQYF
TRBJ2-2,-,TRBV4-3,TRBD1,TGCGCCAGCAGCCAAGGCCCCTATATGAGGACAGGGGCCACCGGGGAGCTGTTTTTT,CASSQGPYMRTGATGELFF
TRBJ2-7,few,TRBV5-1,-,TGCGCCAGCAGCTTAGGCAACTACGAGCAGTACTTC,CASSLGNYEQYF
TRBJ2-2,few,TRBV6-4,-,TGTGCCAGCAGTACGGACGGCAACGGGGAGCTGTTTTTT,CASSTDGNGELFF
TRBJ2-1,once,TRBV27,-,TGTGCCAGCAGTTTTTACAATGAGCAGTTCTTC,CASSFYNEQFF